Presented here are 25 T cell receptor beta chains from one specimen sequenced in a study of PD-1 blockade in classical Hodgkin lymphoma. Each patient experienced a relapse that followed autologous stem cell transplantation, and brentuximab vedotin exposure varied. Repertoires were generated with immunoSEQ multiplex PCR, while TCRdb's copy carries only in-frame clones and drops some. The sample yields 20,000 to 30,000 clones, about four fifths seen once. The input for sequencing was peripheral blood mononuclear cells (PBMCs), taken before the second cycle of nivolumab. Receptor source: a human donor with classical Hodgkin lymphoma.

The V gene is TRBV5-8, the J gene TRBJ1-2, with no clear D. Germline CDR1 is SGHTS and CDR2 is YDEGEE. This CDR3 has 12 residues. Trimming took 3 bases from V and 2 from J, leaving 5 bases between them. The CDR3 region has the DNA TGTGCCAGCAGCTACGACAACTATGGCTACACCTTC. It encodes CASSYDNYGYTF.

The chain combines TRBV25-1 with TRBJ1-1; D gene unclear. With 4 bases removed from V and 8 bases from J, the gap between germline ends came to 11 bases. The CDR3 covers 12 residues. The germline gives CDR1 MGHDK, CDR2 SYGVNS. The CDR3 is CASSGRWREAFF. CDR3 nucleotides: TGTGCCAGCAGTGGCAGATGGCGCGAAGCTTTCTTT.

The genes are TRBV18 and TRBJ2-1; D may be TRBD1 or TRBD2 (5 bases each). CDR1 is KGHSH, CDR2 LQKENI, per germline. The V end was cut by 3 bases, the J end by 6 bases, with 12 bases between. The CDR3 covers 14 residues. CDR3 bases: TGTGCCAGCTCACCGGACTCTCAGGGCAATGAGCAGTTCTTC. Amino acid sequence: CASSPDSQGNEQFF.

This chain links TRBV14 with TRBJ1-6; unclear D gene. Trimming took 2 bases from V and 7 from J, leaving 9 bases between them. This CDR3 has 14 amino acids. Germline lookup yields CDR1 SGHDN and CDR2 FVKESK. The CDR3 DNA sequence: TGTGCCAGCAGCCAATTAGTTCGGAATTCACCCCTCCACTTT. This translates into CASSQLVRNSPLHF.

V and J are TRBV4-1 and TRBJ2-1; D might be TRBD2 (6 bases). The CDR3 loop spans 14 amino acids. Per the germline V gene, CDR1 is MGHRA and CDR2 is YSYEKL. Trimming stripped 1 base from V and 2 bases from J, with 6 bases between. This CDR3 is CASSQGLAYNEQFF. The CDR3 DNA reads TGCGCCAGCAGCCAAGGACTAGCCTACAATGAGCAGTTCTTC.

This clone was observed a handful of times. This chain connects TRBV4-2 to TRBJ1-5, with D tentatively TRBD1 (5 bases). V lost 1 base, J lost 5 bases, and 12 bases lay in between. The V gene's germline CDR1 is LGHNA and CDR2 YNFKEQ. The CDR3 consists of 15 residues. CDR3 residues: CASSQAWDLDQPQHF. DNA of the CDR3: TGTGCCAGCAGCCAAGCGTGGGACCTCGATCAGCCCCAGCATTTT.

V is TRBV11-2 and J is TRBJ2-3; TRBD2 aligns across 12 bases. This CDR3 spans 18 amino acids. Germline CDR1 and CDR2: SGHAT and FQNNGV. J lost 4 bases, V lost 5 bases, and 13 bases had no gene match. For the CDR3, the DNA is TGTGCCAGCAGCACTAGAGCCCCTAGCGGGGGGGCCCCAGATACGCAGTATTTT. This encodes CASSTRAPSGGAPDTQYF. The full variable domain, rest sourced from reference TRBV11-2 and TRBJ2-3, is EAGVAQSPRYKIIEKRQSVAFWCNPISGHATLYWYQQILGQGPKLLIQFQNNGVVDDSQLPKDRFSAERLKGVDSTLKIQPAKLEDSAVYLCASSTRAPSGGAPDTQYFGPGTRLTVL.

V is TRBV7-2 and J is TRBJ2-7; the D gene is possibly TRBD2 (5 bases). This CDR3 spans 14 amino acids. Germline loops: CDR1 SGHTA, CDR2 FQGNSA. V dropped 0 bases and J dropped 9 bases, with 15 bases sitting between them. CDR3 in amino acids: CASSLAPEGSGQYF. The CDR3 DNA reads as TGTGCCAGCAGCTTAGCCCCCGAGGGTTCAGGGCAGTACTTC.

The genes are TRBV18 and TRBJ2-3; 9 bases are shared with TRBD2. Per germline, CDR1 KGHSH and CDR2 LQKENI. Losses at the gene ends were 4 bases for V and 1 base for J; bases not matched to a gene: 0. The CDR3 contains 14 residues. This chain's CDR3 is CASSLAGGTDTQYF. The CDR3 coding sequence is TGTGCCAGCTCACTAGCGGGGGGCACAGATACGCAGTATTTT.

The chain carries TRBV7-2 and TRBJ2-2; 9 positions match TRBD1. Germline lookup yields CDR1 SGHTA and CDR2 FQGNSA. V lost 6 bases to trimming and J lost 2 bases; unmatched junction nucleotides: 7. This CDR3 contains 16 residues. CDR3 in DNA: TGTGCCAGCAGTAGAGACAGGGGGATCAACACCGGGGAGCTGTTTTTT. Translated: CASSRDRGINTGELFF.

The chain joins TRBV6-1 to TRBJ1-6; 7 bases are shared with TRBD1. Germline trimming cut 5 bases from V and 4 bases from J; bases unmatched to any gene: 5. Germline CDR1 MNHNS, CDR2 SASEGT. The CDR3 is 15 residues long. Here the CDR3 reads CASSPGTDYNSPLHF. In DNA, the CDR3 is TGTGCCAGCAGTCCCGGGACAGATTATAATTCACCCCTCCACTTT.

The chain is built from TRBV7-6 and TRBJ2-1; 8 bases agree with TRBD1. J lost 0 bases, V lost 0 bases, and 4 bases had no gene match. Germline CDR1 reads SGHVS; CDR2 reads FNYEAQ. The CDR3 loop spans 17 amino acids. The CDR3 reads CASSLAQGASSYNEQFF. The CDR3 DNA reads TGTGCCAGCAGCTTAGCCCAGGGGGCGAGCTCCTACAATGAGCAGTTCTTC.

This clone was observed once. V and J are TRBV10-2 and TRBJ1-5, with TRBD1 matching over 11 bases. Trimming at V came to 5 bases and at J to 5 bases, leaving 5 bases not matched to a gene. The CDR3 has 15 amino acids. CDR1 and CDR2 from the germline V gene are WSHSY and SAAADI. The chain's CDR3 is CASSWTGGADQPQHF. Written as DNA, the CDR3 is TGCGCCAGCAGTTGGACAGGGGGCGCCGATCAGCCCCAGCATTTT.

The V call is TRBV19, the J call TRBJ1-5; the D is unclear. CDR3 length equals 16 residues. Germline V CDR1 and CDR2: LNHDA, SQIVND (reference sequence). Trimming pared 3 bases from V and 4 bases from J, leaving 16 bases between. DNA of the CDR3: TGTGCCAGTAGTATGGTGAGGCAGTTTGGTAATCAGCCCCAGCATTTT. This encodes CASSMVRQFGNQPQHF.

This clone occurred a few times. The J gene is TRBJ2-7, the V gene TRBV11-3; 8 positions agree with TRBD1. This CDR3 is built from 14 residues. Germline V gene lookup returns CDR1 SGHNT and CDR2 YENEEA. The V gene end was trimmed by 5 bases and the J gene end by 5 bases; junction bases not matched to a gene: 8. CDR3 sequence reads: CASSLTTGAHEQYF. The CDR3 DNA sequence: TGTGCCAGCAGCCTAACGACAGGGGCCCACGAGCAGTACTTC.

This chain joins TRBV6-1 and TRBJ1-5; D perhaps matches TRBD1 (5 bases). The V end was cut by 7 bases, the J end by 9 bases, with 16 bases between. CDR3 length: 13 residues. Germline-derived CDR1 and CDR2 are MNHNS and SASEGT. CDR3 protein: CASKATAFPPQHF. Here the CDR3 DNA reads TGTGCCAGCAAAGCGACAGCTTTTCCGCCCCAGCATTTT.

This clone was seen more than once but under ten times. The chain is built from TRBV6-5 and TRBJ2-7, with 9 bases lining up with TRBD1. The germline V gene encodes CDR1 MNHEY and CDR2 SVGAGI. V trimming: 5 bases; J trimming: 0 bases; junction bases outside the gene matches: 5. The CDR3 totals 15 residues. The CDR3 region has the DNA TGTGCCAGCAGTCGGGGACAGGGTCTCTCCTACGAGCAGTACTTC. It codes for CASSRGQGLSYEQYF.

The rearrangement uses TRBV9 and TRBJ1-5; 8 nucleotides align to TRBD1. Germline values: CDR1 SGDLS, CDR2 YYNGEE. J gave up 1 base and V 3 bases, and 3 bases lay outside the gene matches. The CDR3 contains 15 residues. The CDR3, as DNA: TGTGCCAGCAGCGACACAGGGGGAAGCAATCAGCCCCAGCATTTT. Translated: CASSDTGGSNQPQHF.

The chain combines TRBV5-6 with TRBJ1-3; D not certain. CDR1 is SGHDT and CDR2 is YYEEEE in the germline V gene. V was cut by 2 bases and J by 0 bases, with 12 bases left in between. This CDR3 has 16 residues. The CDR3 spells CASSFSDSYSGNTIYF. The DNA of the CDR3 is TGTGCCAGCAGCTTTAGTGACTCGTACTCTGGAAACACCATATATTTT. The full variable domain, its missing parts supplied by reference TRBV5-6 and TRBJ1-3, is DAGVTQSPTHLIKTRGQQVTLRCSPKSGHDTVSWYQQALGQGPQFIFQYYEEEERQRGNFPDRFSGHQFPNYSSELNVNALLLGDSALYLCASSFSDSYSGNTIYFGEGSWLTVV.

The chain employs TRBV5-4 and TRBJ1-5, with TRBD1 matching over 7 bases. Looked up from germline, CDR1 is SGHNT and CDR2 is YYREEE (reference sequence). The CDR3 is made up of 15 amino acids. J lost 6 bases, V lost 4 bases, and 10 bases had no gene match. CDR3 bases: TGTGCCAGCAGCAACAGGGGTTGGGAGAGTCAGCCCCAGCATTTT. This gives the protein CASSNRGWESQPQHF. Drawing the rest from reference TRBV5-4 and TRBJ1-5, the complete variable domain is ETGVTQSPTHLIKTRGQQVTLRCSSQSGHNTVSWYQQALGQGPQFIFQYYREEENGRGNFPPRFSGLQFPNYSSELNVNALELDDSALYLCASSNRGWESQPQHFGDGTRLSIL.

The V and J genes are TRBV5-6 and TRBJ2-7; possible D gene TRBD1, 5 bases. V lost 4 bases and J 2 bases, leaving 22 bases between the germline ends. The CDR3 totals 17 residues. From germline, CDR1 is SGHDT and CDR2 YYEEEE. The CDR3 bases are TGTGCCAGCAGCCGATGGGGCCTGCCCAGGGTAGCCTACGAGCAGTACTTC. Translation gives CASSRWGLPRVAYEQYF.

This chain links TRBV5-1 with TRBJ1-2, with D perhaps TRBD1 (5 bases). V lost 4 bases, J lost 4 bases, and 17 bases lay in between. Looked up from germline, CDR1 is SGHRS and CDR2 is YFSETQ. The CDR3 covers 15 residues. The CDR3 coding sequence is TGCGCCAGCAGCCCGCGGGGCCTCGGAGGCTATGGCTACACCTTC. Residues: CASSPRGLGGYGYTF.

This clone occurred once. V is TRBV5-4 and J is TRBJ2-1; 7 nucleotides agree with TRBD2. Germline values: CDR1 SGHNT, CDR2 YYREEE (reference sequence). This CDR3 has 15 residues. V was clipped by 3 bases and J by 1 base; unmatched bases: 4. This CDR3 is CASSSLADSYNEQFF. The CDR3 bases are TGTGCCAGCAGCTCCCTAGCGGATTCCTACAATGAGCAGTTCTTC.

This clone was observed a single time. The chain employs TRBV5-1 and TRBJ2-3; the match to TRBD2 covers 12 bases. V dropped 4 bases and J dropped 0; count of bases not matched to a gene: 9. CDR1 is SGHRS, CDR2 YFSETQ, per germline. The CDR3 covers 18 residues. The CDR3 is CASSPLGTSGPSTDTQYF. In DNA form, the CDR3 reads TGCGCCAGCAGCCCTCTAGGGACTAGCGGGCCAAGCACAGATACGCAGTATTTT.

This clone showed up just once. V usage is TRBV5-1 and J usage is TRBJ2-5, with a possible D match to TRBD2 (5 bases). Trimming stripped 0 bases from V and 5 bases from J, with 14 bases between. There are 15 residues in the CDR3. Germline CDR1 is SGHRS and CDR2 is YFSETQ. CDR3 amino acids: CASSLDGRVEETQYF. CDR3 in DNA: TGCGCCAGCAGCTTGGACGGGCGGGTGGAGGAGACCCAGTACTTC.